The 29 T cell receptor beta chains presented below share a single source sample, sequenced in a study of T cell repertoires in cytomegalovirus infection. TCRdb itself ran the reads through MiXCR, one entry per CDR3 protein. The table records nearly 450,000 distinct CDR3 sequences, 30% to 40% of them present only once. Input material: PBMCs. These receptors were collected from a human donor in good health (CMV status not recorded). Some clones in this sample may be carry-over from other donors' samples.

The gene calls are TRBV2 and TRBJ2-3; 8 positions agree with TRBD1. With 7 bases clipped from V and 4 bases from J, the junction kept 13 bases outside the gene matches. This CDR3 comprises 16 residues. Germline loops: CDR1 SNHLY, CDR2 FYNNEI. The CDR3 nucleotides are TGTGCCAGCATCGCCAGGGGGCACCGAAGTGCAGATACGCAGTATTTT. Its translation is CASIARGHRSADTQYF.

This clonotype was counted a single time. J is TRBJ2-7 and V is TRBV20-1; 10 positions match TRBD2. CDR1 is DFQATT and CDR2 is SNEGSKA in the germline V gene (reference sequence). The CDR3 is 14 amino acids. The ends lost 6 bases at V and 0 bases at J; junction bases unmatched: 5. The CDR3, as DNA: TGCAGTGCCCCAAGGACTAGCGGCTCCTACGAGCAGTACTTC. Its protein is CSAPRTSGSYEQYF.

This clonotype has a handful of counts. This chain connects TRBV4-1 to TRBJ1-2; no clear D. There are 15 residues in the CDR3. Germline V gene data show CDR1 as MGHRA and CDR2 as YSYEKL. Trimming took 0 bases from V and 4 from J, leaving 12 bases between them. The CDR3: CASSQEAANIYGYTF. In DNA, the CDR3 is TGCGCCAGCAGCCAAGAGGCAGCAAACATCTATGGCTACACCTTC.

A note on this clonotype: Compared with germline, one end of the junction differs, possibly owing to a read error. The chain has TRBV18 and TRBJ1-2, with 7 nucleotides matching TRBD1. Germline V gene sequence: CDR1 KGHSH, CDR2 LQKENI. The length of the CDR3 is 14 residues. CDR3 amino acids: CASSPSTGDYGYTF. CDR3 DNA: TGTGCCAGCTCCCCCTCTACAGGGGACTATGGCTACACATTC.

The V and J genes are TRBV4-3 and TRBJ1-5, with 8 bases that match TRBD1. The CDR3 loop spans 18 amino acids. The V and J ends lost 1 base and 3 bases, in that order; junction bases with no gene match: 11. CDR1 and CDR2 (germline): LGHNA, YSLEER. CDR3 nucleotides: TGCGCCAGCAGCCAAGTGGGCGGCAGGGGGCTGAACAATCAGCCCCAGCATTTT. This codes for CASSQVGGRGLNNQPQHF.

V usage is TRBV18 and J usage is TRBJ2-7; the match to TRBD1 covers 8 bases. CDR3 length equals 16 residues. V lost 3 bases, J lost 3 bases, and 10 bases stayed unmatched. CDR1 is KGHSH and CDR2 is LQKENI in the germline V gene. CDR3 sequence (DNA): TGTGCCAGCTCACCGGAAATACCCGACAGGGGCTACGAGCAGTACTTC. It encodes CASSPEIPDRGYEQYF.

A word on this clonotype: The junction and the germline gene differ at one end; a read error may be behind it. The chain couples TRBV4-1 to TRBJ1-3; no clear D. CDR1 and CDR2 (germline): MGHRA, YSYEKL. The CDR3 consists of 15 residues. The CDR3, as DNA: TGCGCCAGCAGCTTAAGCTTGGGGTCTGGACACACCATATATTTT. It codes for CASSLSLGSGHTIYF.

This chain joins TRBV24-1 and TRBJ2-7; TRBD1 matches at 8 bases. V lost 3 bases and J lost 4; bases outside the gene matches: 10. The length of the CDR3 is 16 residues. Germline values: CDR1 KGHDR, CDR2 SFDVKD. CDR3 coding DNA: TGTGCCACCAGTGATGGGACAGGAGATACCATTTACGAGCAGTACTTC. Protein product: CATSDGTGDTIYEQYF.

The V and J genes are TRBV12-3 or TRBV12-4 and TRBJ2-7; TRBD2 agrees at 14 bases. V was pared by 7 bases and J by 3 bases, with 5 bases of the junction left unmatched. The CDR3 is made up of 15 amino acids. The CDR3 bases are TGTGCCAGCACCCTCGGACTAGCGGGGGGCTACGAGCAGTACTTC. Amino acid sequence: CASTLGLAGGYEQYF.

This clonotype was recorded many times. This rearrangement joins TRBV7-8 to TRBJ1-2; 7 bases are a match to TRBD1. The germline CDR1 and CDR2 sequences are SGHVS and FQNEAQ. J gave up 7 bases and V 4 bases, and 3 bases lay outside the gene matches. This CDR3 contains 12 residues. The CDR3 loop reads CASSSTGSGYTF. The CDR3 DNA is TGTGCCAGCAGCTCGACAGGGAGTGGCTACACCTTC.

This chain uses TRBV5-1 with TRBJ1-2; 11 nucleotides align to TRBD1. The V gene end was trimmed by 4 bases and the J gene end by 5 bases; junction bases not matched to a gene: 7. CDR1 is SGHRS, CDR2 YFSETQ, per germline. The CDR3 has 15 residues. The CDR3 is CASSLPGQGDYGYTF. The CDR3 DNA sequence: TGCGCCAGCAGCCTCCCGGGACAGGGGGATTATGGCTACACCTTC.

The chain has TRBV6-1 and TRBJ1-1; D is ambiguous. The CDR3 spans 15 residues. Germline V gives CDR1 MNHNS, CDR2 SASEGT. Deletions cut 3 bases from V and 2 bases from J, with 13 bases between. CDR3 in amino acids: CASSEWVEGNTEAFF. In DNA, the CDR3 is TGTGCCAGCAGTGAGTGGGTGGAGGGCAACACTGAAGCTTTCTTT.

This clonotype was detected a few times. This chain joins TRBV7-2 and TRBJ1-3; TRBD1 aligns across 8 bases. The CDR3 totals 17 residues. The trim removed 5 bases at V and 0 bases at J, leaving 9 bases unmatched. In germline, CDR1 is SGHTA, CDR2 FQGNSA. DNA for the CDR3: TGTGCCAGCAGCCCCGCCGGACAGGGATTCTCTGGAAACACCATATATTTT. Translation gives CASSPAGQGFSGNTIYF.

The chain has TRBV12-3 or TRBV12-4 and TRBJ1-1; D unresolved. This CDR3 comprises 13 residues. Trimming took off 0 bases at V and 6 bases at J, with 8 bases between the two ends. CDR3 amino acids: CASSLAQVAEAFF. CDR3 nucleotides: TGTGCCAGCAGTTTAGCGCAGGTGGCTGAAGCTTTCTTT.

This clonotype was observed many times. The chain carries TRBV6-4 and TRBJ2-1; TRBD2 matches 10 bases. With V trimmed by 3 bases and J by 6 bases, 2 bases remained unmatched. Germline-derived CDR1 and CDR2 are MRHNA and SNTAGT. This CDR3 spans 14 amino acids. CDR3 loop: CASSEQRGGNEQFF. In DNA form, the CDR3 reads TGTGCCAGCAGTGAGCAGCGGGGGGGCAATGAGCAGTTCTTC.

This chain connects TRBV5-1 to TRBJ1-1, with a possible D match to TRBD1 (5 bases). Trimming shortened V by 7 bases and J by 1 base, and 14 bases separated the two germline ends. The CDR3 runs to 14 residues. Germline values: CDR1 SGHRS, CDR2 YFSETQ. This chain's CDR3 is CASALGRENTEAFF. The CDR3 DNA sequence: TGCGCCAGCGCCTTGGGACGGGAGAACACTGAAGCTTTCTTT.

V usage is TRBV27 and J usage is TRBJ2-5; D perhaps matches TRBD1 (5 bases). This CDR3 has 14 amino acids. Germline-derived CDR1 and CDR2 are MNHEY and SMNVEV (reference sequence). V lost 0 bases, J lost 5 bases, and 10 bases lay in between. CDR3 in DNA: TGTGCCAGCAGTTTATCGAGGAACAGGGAGACCCAGTACTTC. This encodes CASSLSRNRETQYF.

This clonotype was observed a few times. The CDR3 DNA follows: TGTGCCAGCAGTAACCGGGCGGAAGCTTTCTTT. The encoded protein is CASSNRAEAFF. The rearrangement joins TRBV6-1 to TRBJ1-1, with D uncertain. The length of the CDR3 is 11 residues. Between the trimmed V and J ends, which lost 5 bases and 8 bases, there was a span of 9 bases. Germline V gene lookup returns CDR1 MNHNS and CDR2 SASEGT.

The CDR3 spells CASSLPSTSGGAGAKNIQYF. The CDR3 DNA sequence: TGTGCCAGCAGCTTACCTTCGACTAGCGGGGGGGCCGGGGCCAAAAACATTCAGTACTTC. J is TRBJ2-4 and V is TRBV11-2; 14 bases map to TRBD2. Trimming cost V 2 bases and J 1 base; bases outside gene matches: 10. The CDR3 contains 20 residues. The germline V gene encodes CDR1 SGHAT and CDR2 FQNNGV.

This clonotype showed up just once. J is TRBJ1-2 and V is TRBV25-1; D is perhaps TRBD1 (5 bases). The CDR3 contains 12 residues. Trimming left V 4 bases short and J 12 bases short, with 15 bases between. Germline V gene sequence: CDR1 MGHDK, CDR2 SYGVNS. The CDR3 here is CASSAAGNVDTF. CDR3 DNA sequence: TGTGCCAGCAGTGCGGCAGGGAATGTCGACACCTTC.

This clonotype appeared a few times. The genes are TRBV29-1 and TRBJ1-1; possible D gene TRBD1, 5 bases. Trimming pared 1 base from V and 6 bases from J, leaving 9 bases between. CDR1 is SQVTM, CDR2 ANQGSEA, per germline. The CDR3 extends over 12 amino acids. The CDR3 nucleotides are TGCAGCGTTGAAGGGCGGGGGGCTGAAGCTTTCTTT. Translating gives CSVEGRGAEAFF.

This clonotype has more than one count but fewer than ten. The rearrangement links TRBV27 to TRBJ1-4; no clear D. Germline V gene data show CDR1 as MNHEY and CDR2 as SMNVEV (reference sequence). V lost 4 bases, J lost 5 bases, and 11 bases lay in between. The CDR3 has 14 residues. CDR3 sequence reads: CASSSRVTNEKLFF. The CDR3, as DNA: TGTGCCAGCAGTTCGCGGGTCACCAATGAAAAACTGTTTTTT.

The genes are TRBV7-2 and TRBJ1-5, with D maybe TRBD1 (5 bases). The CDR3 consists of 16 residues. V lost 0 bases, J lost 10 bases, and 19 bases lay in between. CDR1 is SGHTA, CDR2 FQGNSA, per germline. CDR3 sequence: CASSLALAGGSHPQHF. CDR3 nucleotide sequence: TGTGCCAGCAGCTTAGCGCTCGCGGGGGGATCGCATCCCCAGCATTTT.

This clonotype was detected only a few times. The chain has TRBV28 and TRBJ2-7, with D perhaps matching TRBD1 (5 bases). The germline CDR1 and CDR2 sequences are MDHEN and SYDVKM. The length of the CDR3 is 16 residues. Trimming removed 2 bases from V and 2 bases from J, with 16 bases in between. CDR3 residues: CASSLPVTGRTYEQYF. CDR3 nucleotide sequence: TGTGCCAGCAGTTTACCCGTCACAGGACGCACCTACGAGCAGTACTTC.

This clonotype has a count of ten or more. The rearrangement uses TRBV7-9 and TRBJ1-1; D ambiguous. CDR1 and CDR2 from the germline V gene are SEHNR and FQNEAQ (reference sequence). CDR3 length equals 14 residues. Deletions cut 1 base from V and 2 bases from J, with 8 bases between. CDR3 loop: CASSLEVRNTEAFF. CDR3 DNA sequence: TGTGCCAGCAGCTTAGAAGTGAGAAACACTGAAGCTTTCTTT.

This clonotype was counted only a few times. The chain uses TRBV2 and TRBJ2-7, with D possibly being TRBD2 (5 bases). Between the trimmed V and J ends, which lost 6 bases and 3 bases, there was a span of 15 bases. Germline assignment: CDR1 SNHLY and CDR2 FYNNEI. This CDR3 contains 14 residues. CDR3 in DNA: TGTGCCAGCAGGGGAGCCACGGCTCTCTACGAGCAGTACTTC. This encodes CASRGATALYEQYF.

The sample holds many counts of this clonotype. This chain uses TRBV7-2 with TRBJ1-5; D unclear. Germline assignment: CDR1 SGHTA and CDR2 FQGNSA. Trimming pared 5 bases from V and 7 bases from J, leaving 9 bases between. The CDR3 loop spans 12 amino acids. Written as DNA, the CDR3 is TGTGCCAGCAGCCCCCCTTTCCAGCCCCAGCATTTT. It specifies CASSPPFQPQHF.

This chain's CDR3 is CASSFWTGEGAYEQYF. The DNA of the CDR3 is TGTGCCAGCAGCTTCTGGACAGGAGAAGGGGCCTACGAGCAGTACTTC. V is TRBV5-6 and J is TRBJ2-7; 7 bases are a match to TRBD1. The CDR3 contains 16 residues. Germline CDR1 and CDR2: SGHDT and YYEEEE. Trimming cost V 2 bases and J 2 bases; bases outside gene matches: 10.

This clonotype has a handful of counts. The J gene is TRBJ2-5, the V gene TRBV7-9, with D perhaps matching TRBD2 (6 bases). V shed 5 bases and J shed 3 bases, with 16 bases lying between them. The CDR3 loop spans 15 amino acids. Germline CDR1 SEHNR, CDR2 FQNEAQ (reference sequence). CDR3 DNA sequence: TGTGCCAGCAGCATATCTCTAGCGAAAAAAGAGACCCAGTACTTC. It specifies CASSISLAKKETQYF.